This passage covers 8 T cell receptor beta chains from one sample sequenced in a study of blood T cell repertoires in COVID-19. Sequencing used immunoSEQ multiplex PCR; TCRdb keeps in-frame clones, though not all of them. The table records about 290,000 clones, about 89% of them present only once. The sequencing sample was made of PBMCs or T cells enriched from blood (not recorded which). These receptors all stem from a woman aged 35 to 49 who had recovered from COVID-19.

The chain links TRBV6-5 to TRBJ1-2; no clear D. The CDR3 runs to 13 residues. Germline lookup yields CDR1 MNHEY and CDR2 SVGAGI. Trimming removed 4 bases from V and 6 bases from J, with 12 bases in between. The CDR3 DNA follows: TGTGCCAGCAGTTCTAGAGGAGGAGATGGCTACACCTTC. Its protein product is CASSSRGGDGYTF.

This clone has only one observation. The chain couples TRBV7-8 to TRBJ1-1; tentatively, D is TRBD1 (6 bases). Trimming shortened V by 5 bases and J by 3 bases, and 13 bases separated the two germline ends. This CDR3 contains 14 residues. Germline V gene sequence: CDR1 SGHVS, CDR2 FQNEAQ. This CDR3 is CASSLSYRDTEAFF. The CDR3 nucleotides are TGTGCCAGCAGCCTATCTTACAGGGACACTGAAGCTTTCTTT.

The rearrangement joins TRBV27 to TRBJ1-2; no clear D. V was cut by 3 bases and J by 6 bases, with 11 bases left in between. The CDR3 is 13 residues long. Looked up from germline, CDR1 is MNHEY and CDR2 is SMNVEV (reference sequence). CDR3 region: CASSFRGAHGYTF. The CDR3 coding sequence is TGTGCCAGCAGTTTCCGAGGTGCCCATGGCTACACCTTC.

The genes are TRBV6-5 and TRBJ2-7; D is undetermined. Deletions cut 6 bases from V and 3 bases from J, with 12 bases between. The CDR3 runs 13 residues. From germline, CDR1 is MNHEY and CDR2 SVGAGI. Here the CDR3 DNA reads TGTGCCAGCAGCCTCTACTTATACTACGAGCAGTACTTC. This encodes CASSLYLYYEQYF.

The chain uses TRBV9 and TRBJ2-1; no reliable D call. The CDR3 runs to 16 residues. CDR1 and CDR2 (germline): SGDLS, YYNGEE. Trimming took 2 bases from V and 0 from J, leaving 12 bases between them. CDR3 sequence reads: CASSVQAGRSYNEQFF. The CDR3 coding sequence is TGTGCCAGCAGCGTTCAGGCAGGCCGCTCCTACAATGAGCAGTTCTTC. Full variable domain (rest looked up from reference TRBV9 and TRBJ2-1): DSGVTQTPKHLITATGQRVTLRCSPRSGDLSVYWYQQSLDQGLQFLIQYYNGEERAKGNILERFSAQQFPDLHSELNLSSLELGDSALYFCASSVQAGRSYNEQFFGPGTRLTVL.

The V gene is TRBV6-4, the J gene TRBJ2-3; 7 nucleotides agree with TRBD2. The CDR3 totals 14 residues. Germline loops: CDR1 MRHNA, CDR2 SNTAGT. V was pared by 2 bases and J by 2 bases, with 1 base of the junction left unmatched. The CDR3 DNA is TGTGCCAGCAGTGACGGGAGGGCCACAGATACGCAGTATTTT. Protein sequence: CASSDGRATDTQYF.

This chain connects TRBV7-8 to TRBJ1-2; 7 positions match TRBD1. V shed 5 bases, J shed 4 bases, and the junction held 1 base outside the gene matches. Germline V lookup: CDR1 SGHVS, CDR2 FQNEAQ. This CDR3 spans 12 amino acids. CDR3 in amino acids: CASSPGGYGYTF. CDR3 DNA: TGTGCCAGCAGCCCAGGGGGCTATGGCTACACCTTC.

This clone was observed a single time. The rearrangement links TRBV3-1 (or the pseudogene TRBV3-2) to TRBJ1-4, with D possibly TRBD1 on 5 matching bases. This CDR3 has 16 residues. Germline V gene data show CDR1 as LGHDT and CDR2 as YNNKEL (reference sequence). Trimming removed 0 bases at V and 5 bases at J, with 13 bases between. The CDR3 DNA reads TGTGCCAGCAGCCAAGATGGGTTCAGGGTGAATGAAAAACTGTTTTTT. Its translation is CASSQDGFRVNEKLFF.